This passage covers 3 T cell receptor beta chains from one sample sequenced in a study of blood T cell repertoires in COVID-19. Generated by immunoSEQ multiplex PCR, the TCRdb table keeps only in-frame clones and is missing some. The sample lists approximately 200,000 clones; more than 75% were seen once. Sequences were obtained from PBMCs or T cells enriched from blood (not recorded which). All receptors come from a woman in her 30s who had recovered from COVID-19.

This clone was picked up a small number of times. This chain connects TRBV10-2 to TRBJ1-2; 9 bases are a match to TRBD1. The CDR3 has 11 amino acids. CDR1 and CDR2 from the germline V gene are WSHSY and SAAADI. Trimming at V came to 7 bases and at J to 8 bases, leaving 2 bases not matched to a gene. The CDR3 is CASIGQGGYTF. The CDR3 bases are TGCGCCAGCATCGGACAGGGGGGCTACACCTTC.

This clone has just one count. V is TRBV27 and J is TRBJ2-3; 8 bases are a match to TRBD2. The V and J ends lost 6 bases and 2 bases, in that order; junction bases with no gene match: 10. Germline CDR1 and CDR2: MNHEY and SMNVEV (reference sequence). This CDR3 has 16 amino acids. The CDR3 DNA reads as TGTGCCAGCAGCCCCGGACTAGCCCTCGACACAGATACGCAGTATTTT. It translates to CASSPGLALDTDTQYF.

The V and J genes are TRBV28 and TRBJ2-2; D possibly corresponds to TRBD1 (6 bases). Germline loops: CDR1 MDHEN, CDR2 SYDVKM. The CDR3 is 10 residues long. Trimming shortened V by 8 bases and J by 11 bases, and 9 bases separated the two germline ends. The CDR3 protein is CASSDSELFF. CDR3 DNA sequence: TGTGCCAGCTCGGACAGCGAGCTGTTTTTT.